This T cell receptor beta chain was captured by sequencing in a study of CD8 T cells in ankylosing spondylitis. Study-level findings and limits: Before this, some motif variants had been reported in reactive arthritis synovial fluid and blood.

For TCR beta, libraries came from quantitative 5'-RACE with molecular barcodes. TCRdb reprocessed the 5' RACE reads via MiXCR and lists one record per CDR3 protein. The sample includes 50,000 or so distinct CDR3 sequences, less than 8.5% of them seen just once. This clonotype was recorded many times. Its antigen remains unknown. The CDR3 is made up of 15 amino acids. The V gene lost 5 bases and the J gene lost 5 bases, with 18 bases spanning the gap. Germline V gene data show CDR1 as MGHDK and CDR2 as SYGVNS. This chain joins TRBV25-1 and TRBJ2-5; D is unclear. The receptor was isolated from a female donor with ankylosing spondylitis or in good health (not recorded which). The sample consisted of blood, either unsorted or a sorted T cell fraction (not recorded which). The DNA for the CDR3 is TGTGCCAGCAGTCCGGTCCCTGGGTTGAGGGAGACCCAGTACTTC. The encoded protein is CASSPVPGLRETQYF.